This TCR beta chain was observed in a study of shared clonotypes between healthy human individuals. J gave up 6 bases and V 4 bases, and 16 bases lay outside the gene matches. Germline V lookup: CDR1 SQVTM, CDR2 ANQGSEA. This CDR3 region has 18 residues. Clones were sequenced by immunoSEQ multiplex PCR, and TCRdb holds only the in-frame ones, with some missing. The sample consists of over a million clones, 95% to 97% of them appearing once. The chain recombines TRBV29-1 with TRBJ2-1, with 12 bases aligning to TRBD2. The sequenced sample consisted of naive CD4+ T cells sorted from blood. The sample's subset: CD45RA+ positively selected. The clonotype comes from a young man in good health. In DNA form, the CDR3 reads TGCAGCGTTGCGTCAATTCGGCTAGCGGGAGGGCCGGGCAATGAGCAGTTCTTC. Translated: CSVASIRLAGGPGNEQFF.